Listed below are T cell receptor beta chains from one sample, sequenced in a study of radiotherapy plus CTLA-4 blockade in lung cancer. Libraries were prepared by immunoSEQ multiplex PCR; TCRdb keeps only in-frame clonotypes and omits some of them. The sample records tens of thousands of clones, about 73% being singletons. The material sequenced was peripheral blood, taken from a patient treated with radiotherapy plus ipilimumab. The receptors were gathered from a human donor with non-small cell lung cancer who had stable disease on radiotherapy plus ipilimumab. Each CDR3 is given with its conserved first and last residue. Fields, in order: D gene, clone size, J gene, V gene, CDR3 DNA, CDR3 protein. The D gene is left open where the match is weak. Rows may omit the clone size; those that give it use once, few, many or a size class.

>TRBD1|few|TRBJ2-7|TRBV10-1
TGCGCCAGCAGCAAAAATACGGGACAGGGGACCTACGAGCAGTACTTC
CASSKNTGQGTYEQYF
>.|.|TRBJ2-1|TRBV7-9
TGTGCCAGCAGCTTGGACAATGAGCAGTTCTTC
CASSLDNEQFF
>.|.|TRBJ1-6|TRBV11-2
TGTGCCAGCAGCCCGTGGCTCGGGCAGGGCAATTCACCCCTCCACTTT
CASSPWLGQGNSPLHF
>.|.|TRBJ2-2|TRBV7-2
TGTGCCAGCGGTCCTGGACAAGGGTACACCGGGGAGCTGTTTTTT
CASGPGQGYTGELFF
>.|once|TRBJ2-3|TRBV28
TGTGCCAGCAGTCAAGACAGGTGGAGAGATACGCAGTATTTT
CASSQDRWRDTQYF
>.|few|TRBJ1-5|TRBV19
TGTGCCAGTAGTATAAACCGGGTCCCCAATCAGCCCCAGCATTTT
CASSINRVPNQPQHF
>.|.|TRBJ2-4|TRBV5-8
TGTGCCAGCAGCTTGCGGGCCCCAGGGAACATTCAGTACTTC
CASSLRAPGNIQYF
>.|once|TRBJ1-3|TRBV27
TGTGCCAGCAGTTTTCAACCTTACCCTGGAAACACCATATATTTT
CASSFQPYPGNTIYF
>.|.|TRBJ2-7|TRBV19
TGTGCCAGTAGTCCCGGGACTGAATCCTACGAGCAGTACTTC
CASSPGTESYEQYF
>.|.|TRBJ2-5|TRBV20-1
TGCAGTGCTAGAGCAGAGGAGACCCAGTACTTC
CSARAEETQYF
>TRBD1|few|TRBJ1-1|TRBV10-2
TGCGCCAGCAGTGTGAATCCGGGACAGGGGGCCGGTGGAGCTTTCTTT
CASSVNPGQGAGGAFF
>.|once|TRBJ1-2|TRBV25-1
TGTGCCAGCAGTCTCTCACGAGGGGACTGGGATGGCTACACCTTC
CASSLSRGDWDGYTF
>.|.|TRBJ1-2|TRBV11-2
TGTGCCAGCAGCAAGACAGTTAACTATGGCTACACCTTC
CASSKTVNYGYTF
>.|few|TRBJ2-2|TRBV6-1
TGTGCCAGCAGTGAATGGGCAACAAACACCGGGGAGCTGTTTTTT
CASSEWATNTGELFF
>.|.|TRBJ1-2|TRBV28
TGTGCCAGCAGTTCCCCTGGGGGAGACTATGGCTACACCTTC
CASSSPGGDYGYTF
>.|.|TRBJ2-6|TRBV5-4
TGTGCCAGCAGCTTGGTGGGGCTTTCTGGGGCCAACGTCCTGACTTTC
CASSLVGLSGANVLTF
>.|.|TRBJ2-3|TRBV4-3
TGCGCCAGCAGCCAGGGTACTACAGATACGCAGTATTTT
CASSQGTTDTQYF
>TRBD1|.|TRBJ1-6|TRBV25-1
TGTGCCAGCAGTCCGGGACAGAGTTCTAATTCACCCCTCCACTTT
CASSPGQSSNSPLHF
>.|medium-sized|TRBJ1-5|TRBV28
TGTGCCACCAGATGGGGAAATCAGCCCCAGCATTTT
CATRWGNQPQHF
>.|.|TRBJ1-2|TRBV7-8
TGTGCCAGCAGCTCTACCTATGGCTACACCTTC
CASSSTYGYTF
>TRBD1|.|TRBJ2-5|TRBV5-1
TGCGCCAGCAGCTTGGAGGGGACAGGGGTTTCCGAGACCCAGTACTTC
CASSLEGTGVSETQYF
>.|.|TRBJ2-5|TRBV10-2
TGCGCCAGCAGCCCCGACGGGTCCGGGAAGACCCAGTACTTC
CASSPDGSGKTQYF
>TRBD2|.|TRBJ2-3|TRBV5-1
TGCGCCAGCAGCTTGGACGGGGGGGCCGATACGCAGTATTTT
CASSLDGGADTQYF
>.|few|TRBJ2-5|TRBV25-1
TGTGCCAGCAGTGAATCCTGGGGGGAGACCCAGTACTTC
CASSESWGETQYF
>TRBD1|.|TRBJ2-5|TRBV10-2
TGCGCCAGCAGTGAGTTGACAGGGGGTGGCCTCCAGACCCAGTACTTC
CASSELTGGGLQTQYF
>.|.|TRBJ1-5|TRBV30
TGTGCCTGGAGGGTACCGGGGGAGTGGGGGGGGCCCCAGCATTTT
CAWRVPGEWGGPQHF
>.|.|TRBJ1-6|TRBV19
TGTGCCAGTAGAAAGGCGGCGGGGGGCAATTATAATTCACCCCTCCACTTT
CASRKAAGGNYNSPLHF
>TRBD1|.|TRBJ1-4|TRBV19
TGTGCCAGTAGCGATAATCTTAGGGGGCGCGATGAAAAACTGTTTTTT
CASSDNLRGRDEKLFF
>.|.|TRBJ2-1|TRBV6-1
TGTGCCAGCAAACAGGGCTTTAGCAATGAGCAGTTCTTC
CASKQGFSNEQFF
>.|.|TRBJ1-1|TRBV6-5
TGTGCCAGCAGTTACGGCGGACACTGGAACACTGAAGCTTTCTTT
CASSYGGHWNTEAFF
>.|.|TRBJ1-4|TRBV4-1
TGCGCCAGCAGCCAAGAAGTGCCATATCGAACAACTAATGAAAAACTGTTTTTT
CASSQEVPYRTTNEKLFF
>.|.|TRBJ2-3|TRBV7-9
TGTGCCAGCAGCTCCTCTTCCATGGATACGCAGTATTTT
CASSSSSMDTQYF
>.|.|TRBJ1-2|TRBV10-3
TGTGCCATCAGGTGGGGACGGAACTATGGCTACACCTTC
CAIRWGRNYGYTF
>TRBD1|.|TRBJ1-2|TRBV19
TGTGCCAGTAGTACCAGGAGAGGACAGGGGAATGGCTACACCTTC
CASSTRRGQGNGYTF
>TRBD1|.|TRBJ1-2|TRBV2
TGTGCCAGCAGCTCGACAGGGGGCATGGATGGCTACACCTTC
CASSSTGGMDGYTF
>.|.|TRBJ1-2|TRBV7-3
TGTGCCAGCAGCTATAACAGTGACTATGGCTACACCTTC
CASSYNSDYGYTF
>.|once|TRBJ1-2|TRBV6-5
TGTGCCAGCACCGGGCGTCGGGGCTACACCTTC
CASTGRRGYTF
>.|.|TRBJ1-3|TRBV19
TGTGCCAGTAGTATTCCCGGAGGGCCTTACTACACCATATATTTT
CASSIPGGPYYTIYF
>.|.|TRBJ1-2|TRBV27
TGTGCCAGCAGTTTAAACCAGGGCCCCTATGGCTACACCTTC
CASSLNQGPYGYTF
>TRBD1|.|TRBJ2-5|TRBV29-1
TGCAGCGTTGGGCAGGGGGCACGGGAGACCCAGTACTTC
CSVGQGARETQYF
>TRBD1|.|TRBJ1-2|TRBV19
TGTGCCAGTAGTATTTCGGGACAGGGGTATGGCTACACCTTC
CASSISGQGYGYTF
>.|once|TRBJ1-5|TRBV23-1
TGCGCCAGCAGTCAATCTCGACCCAATCAGCCCCAGCATTTT
CASSQSRPNQPQHF
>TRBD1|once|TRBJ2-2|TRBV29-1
TGCAGCGTTCCACCCCCGGGACAGGGGGCTTTGAACACCGGGGAGCTGTTTTTT
CSVPPPGQGALNTGELFF
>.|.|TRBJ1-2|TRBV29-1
TGCAGCGTTGAATCAGGCGACTATGGCTACACCTTC
CSVESGDYGYTF
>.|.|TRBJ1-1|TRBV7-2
TGTGCCAGCAGCTTAGCGCAGAGGGGCACTGAAGCTTTCTTT
CASSLAQRGTEAFF
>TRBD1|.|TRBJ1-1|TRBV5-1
TGCGCCAGCAGCTTGGGGGGACAGAGGAGGGATGAAGCTTTCTTT
CASSLGGQRRDEAFF
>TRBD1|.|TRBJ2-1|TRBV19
TGTGCCAGTGGGACAGGGGGGTACAATGAGCAGTTCTTC
CASGTGGYNEQFF
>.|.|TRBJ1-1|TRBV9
TGTGCCAGCAGCGTAGCAACGAACACTGAAGCTTTCTTT
CASSVATNTEAFF
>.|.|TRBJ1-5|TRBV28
TGTGCCAGCAGCCAGGGGACATATAGCAATCAGCCCCAGCATTTT
CASSQGTYSNQPQHF
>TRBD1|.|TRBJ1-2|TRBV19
TGTGCCAGTAGTATTATAGGGGGCGAATTCTATGGCTACACCTTC
CASSIIGGEFYGYTF
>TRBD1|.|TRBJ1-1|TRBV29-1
TGCAGCGTACCCCTGACAGGGAGAATGAACACTGAAGCTTTCTTT
CSVPLTGRMNTEAFF
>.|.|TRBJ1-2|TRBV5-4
TGTGCCAGCAGCCCGCCGGGACGAAACTATGGCTACACCTTC
CASSPPGRNYGYTF
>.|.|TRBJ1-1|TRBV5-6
TGTGCCAGCAGCTTCTCCACGTACACTGAAGCTTTCTTT
CASSFSTYTEAFF
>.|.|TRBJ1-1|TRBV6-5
TGTGCCAGCAGTTCCGGGACCCTGAACACTGAAGCTTTCTTT
CASSSGTLNTEAFF
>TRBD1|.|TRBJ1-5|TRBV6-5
TGTGCCAGCATGGGGACAGGGGCTTCCAATCAGCCCCAGCATTTT
CASMGTGASNQPQHF
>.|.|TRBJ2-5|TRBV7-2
TGTGCCAGCAGCCCCTACGCAGAGACCCAGTACTTC
CASSPYAETQYF
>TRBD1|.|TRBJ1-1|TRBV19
TGTGCCAGCAGGGGGAGGGACACTGAAGCTTTCTTT
CASRGRDTEAFF
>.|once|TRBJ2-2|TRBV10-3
TGTGCCATTTCCCAACAGGGATTAGCGAACACCGGGGAGCTGTTTTTT
CAISQQGLANTGELFF
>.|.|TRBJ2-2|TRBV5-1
TGCGCCAGCAGCCTGGGGAGGAGCCTGACGAACACCGGGGAGCTGTTTTTT
CASSLGRSLTNTGELFF